These T cell receptor beta chains were read from a single sample in a study of T cell repertoires in cytomegalovirus infection. Which antigens these TCRs recognize remains unknown. One entry per CDR3 protein, called by TCRdb with MiXCR from the reads. The data hold hundreds of thousands of distinct CDR3 sequences, with more than 30% observed a single time. The input for sequencing was cultured PBMCs, taken from culture after CMV antigen stimulation. These receptors were collected from a human donor in good health (CMV status not recorded). Some clones in this sample may be carry-over from other donors' samples. Both conserved end residues are part of each CDR3. D genes are given only for firm matches. Clone size is given for some rows only: seen once, a few or many times, or a class if the clone is expanded.

j_gene,d_gene,abundance,v_gene,CDR3aa,CDR3nt
TRBJ2-3,TRBD2,few,TRBV19,CASSIVRGAGEGIADTQYF,TGTGCCAGTAGTATAGTCCGAGGAGCGGGAGAGGGGATCGCAGATACGCAGTATTTT
TRBJ2-1,NA,few,TRBV29-1,CSVEAGQTVNEQFF,TGCAGCGTTGAAGCAGGACAGACTGTCAATGAGCAGTTCTTC
TRBJ2-5,TRBD2,NA,TRBV2,CASSPRLAEQETQYF,TGTGCCAGCAGCCCCCGACTAGCGGAACAAGAGACCCAGTACTTC
TRBJ2-3,TRBD2,NA,TRBV6-2/TRBV6-3,CASSAYLAGRTDTQYF,TGTGCCAGCAGTGCCTATTTAGCGGGACGCACAGATACGCAGTATTTT
TRBJ2-1,NA,few,TRBV7-8,CASSPGVFFGNEQFF,TGTGCCAGCAGCCCGGGGGTCTTTTTCGGCAATGAGCAGTTCTTC
TRBJ2-1,NA,NA,TRBV4-2,CASSQGALQRYNEQFF,TGTGCCAGCAGCCAAGGCGCGCTACAACGATACAATGAGCAGTTCTTC
TRBJ2-5,TRBD1,NA,TRBV5-1,CASSSGQGVSETQYF,TGCGCCAGCAGCTCTGGACAGGGTGTGAGTGAGACCCAGTACTTC
TRBJ2-2,TRBD1,few,TRBV4-3,CASSQAPSGQVTGELFF,TGCGCCAGCAGCCAAGCCCCCTCGGGACAGGTCACCGGGGAGCTGTTTTTT
TRBJ2-1,NA,many,TRBV7-2,CASSFGINEQFF,TGTGCCAGCAGCTTTGGAATCAATGAGCAGTTCTTC
TRBJ2-1,NA,NA,TRBV4-3,CASSQGSPDSSYNEQFF,TGCGCCAGCAGCCAAGGGTCGCCTGACAGCTCCTACAATGAGCAGTTCTTC
TRBJ2-5,NA,many,TRBV7-2,CASSPLFRGSRETQYF,TGTGCCAGCAGCCCCCTCTTCCGGGGGTCTAGAGAGACCCAGTACTTC
TRBJ1-1,NA,NA,TRBV6-2/TRBV6-3,CASSFSRDTFF,TGTGCCAGCAGTTTTTCAAGGGATACTTTCTTT
TRBJ2-1,TRBD1,NA,TRBV28,CASSLDRVINEQFF,TGTGCCAGCAGTTTAGACAGGGTAATCAATGAGCAGTTCTTC
TRBJ1-2,NA,NA,TRBV19,CASSIMRVANYGYTF,TGTGCCAGTAGTATAATGAGGGTCGCCAACTATGGCTACACCTTC
TRBJ2-3,NA,NA,TRBV11-3,CASSLVPGLSTDTQYF,TGTGCCAGCAGCTTAGTTCCGGGATTAAGCACAGATACGCAGTATTTT
TRBJ1-5,NA,NA,TRBV6-2/TRBV6-3,CASRTYDRRSNQPQHF,TGTGCCAGCAGGACCTACGACAGAAGAAGCAATCAGCCCCAGCATTTT
TRBJ2-7,NA,few,TRBV4-1,CASSAQRAGLSYEQYF,TGCGCCAGCAGCGCGCAGCGGGCGGGCCTCTCCTACGAGCAGTACTTC
TRBJ2-1,TRBD2,NA,TRBV6-5,CASRSPTSGRHEQFF,TGTGCCAGCAGGAGCCCGACTAGCGGGAGACATGAGCAGTTCTTC
TRBJ2-3,NA,NA,TRBV12-3/TRBV12-4,CASSFIADTQYF,TGTGCCAGCAGTTTTATTGCAGATACGCAGTATTTT
TRBJ1-2,NA,few,TRBV7-9,CASSLVQLNYGYTF,TGTGCCAGCAGCTTAGTCCAGCTCAACTATGGCTACACCTTC
TRBJ2-6,NA,NA,TRBV19,CASTPGSGANVLTF,TGTGCCAGTACTCCAGGGTCTGGGGCCAACGTCCTGACTTTC
TRBJ2-1,TRBD2,NA,TRBV12-5,CASGDGLAVYNEQFF,TGTGCTAGTGGAGACGGACTAGCGGTCTACAATGAGCAGTTCTTC